This record covers a single TCR beta chain. The entry originates in a study of blood T cell repertoires in COVID-19. For the study at large: Researchers got acute and convalescent COVID-19 samples from the United States, Italy and Spain. PBMCs, B-cell-depleted T cells, or T cells provided the cDNA or gDNA that made up the material.

Germline CDR1 MGHRA, CDR2 YSYEKL. Trimming cost V 5 bases and J 2 bases; bases outside gene matches: 6. CDR3 size: 15 residues. This table comes from immunoSEQ multiplex PCR, and its TCRdb copy is limited to in-frame clones, with some not included. The table has 84,000 or so clones, more than 80% seen once. This receptor was taken from a human donor in a cohort sampled during active COVID-19. This chain links TRBV4-1 with TRBJ2-1; 7 bases map to TRBD1. Sequenced material: peripheral blood. The CDR3 sequence: CASSRGQGPYNEQFF. The CDR3 coding sequence is TGCGCCAGCAGCAGGGGGCAGGGGCCCTACAATGAGCAGTTCTTC.